These 16 T cell receptor beta chains originate from one sample sequenced in a study of metastatic and nonmetastatic thyroid tumors. Not a single patient had been given any form of treatment at any point before undergoing thyroid surgery. TCRdb re-analyzed the PCR reads using MiXCR. The data contain approximately 28,000 clones, around 17% of them singletons. The material sequenced was blood. The receptors shown here come from a male donor with papillary thyroid cancer or a benign thyroid nodule (not recorded which). Some clones in this sample may be carry-over from other donors' samples.

In its sample, this clone was seen a few times. J is TRBJ2-2 and V is TRBV27; TRBD1 is a possible D gene (5 bases). CDR1 and CDR2 from the germline V gene are MNHEY and SMNVEV (reference sequence). Deletions cut 1 base from V and 4 bases from J, with 19 bases between. CDR3 length equals 18 residues. The CDR3 DNA reads as TGTGCCAGCAGTTTATATTGTCTCCAAGGGGCCGTCACCGGGGAGCTGTTTTTT. Amino acids: CASSLYCLQGAVTGELFF.

This clone appeared many times. The chain has TRBV29-1 and TRBJ1-2, with D hard to call. This CDR3 has 12 residues. V gave up 6 bases and J gave up 7 bases, with 15 bases separating them. Germline V lookup: CDR1 SQVTM, CDR2 ANQGSEA. In DNA, the CDR3 is TGCAGCGTACGGTACACCTCTTTTGGCTACACCTTC. Encoded protein: CSVRYTSFGYTF. Complete variable domain (other parts from reference TRBV29-1 and TRBJ1-2): SAVISQKPSRDICQRGTSLTIQCQVDSQVTMMFWYRQQPGQSLTLIATANQGSEATYESGFVIDKFPISRPNLTFSTLTVSNMSPEDSSIYLCSVRYTSFGYTFGSGTRLTVV.

This clone occurred many times. The chain uses TRBV14 and TRBJ2-5; TRBD2 matches 11 bases. The germline gives CDR1 SGHDN, CDR2 FVKESK. Unmatched junction bases numbered 7, after V lost 1 base and J lost 3 bases. This CDR3 comprises 17 residues. CDR3 nucleotide sequence: TGTGCCAGCAGCCAAGGATGGACTAGCGGGCCCGAAGAGACCCAGTACTTC. This codes for CASSQGWTSGPEETQYF.

The rearrangement links TRBV19 to TRBJ2-7; possibly TRBD1 for D (5 bases). The CDR3 has 13 residues. Germline assignment: CDR1 LNHDA and CDR2 SQIVND (reference sequence). V was cut by 6 bases and J by 2 bases, with 11 bases left in between. The CDR3 coding sequence is TGTGCCAGTAGAAGGACATTGACCTACGAGCAGTACTTC. This gives the protein CASRRTLTYEQYF. Full variable domain (rest looked up from reference TRBV19 and TRBJ2-7): DGGITQSPKYLFRKEGQNVTLSCEQNLNHDAMYWYRQDPGQGLRLIYYSQIVNDFQKGDIAEGYSVSREKKESFPLTVTSAQKNPTAFYLCASRRTLTYEQYFGPGTRLTVT.

This clone is labeled as medium-sized. V and J are TRBV27 and TRBJ2-7; no definite D call. The V gene's germline CDR1 is MNHEY and CDR2 SMNVEV (reference sequence). V lost 2 bases, J lost 6 bases, and 14 bases lay in between. This CDR3 is built from 14 residues. DNA of the CDR3: TGTGCCAGCAGTTTAAAACTCCTGACAACCGAGCAGTACTTC. Amino acid sequence: CASSLKLLTTEQYF.

This clone was counted at least ten times. This chain uses TRBV5-6 with TRBJ1-1; D uncertain. The CDR3 covers 12 residues. Germline values: CDR1 SGHDT, CDR2 YYEEEE. V gave up 4 bases and J gave up 4 bases, with 8 bases separating them. CDR3 in DNA: TGTGCCAGCAGCAGTGAGAGCACTGAAGCTTTCTTT. It is translated as CASSSESTEAFF.

This clone has ten or more counts. This chain joins TRBV5-1 and TRBJ2-3; D is possibly TRBD1 or TRBD2 (5 bases each). This CDR3 is 14 amino acids long. Germline V gives CDR1 SGHRS, CDR2 YFSETQ. Trimming stripped 5 bases from V and 3 bases from J, with 13 bases between. CDR3 region: CASRGPGTTDTQYF. CDR3 bases: TGCGCCAGCAGGGGACCGGGAACGACAGATACGCAGTATTTT.

The chain is built from TRBV3-1 and TRBJ2-1; D not certain. The CDR3 spans 13 residues. CDR1 and CDR2 (germline): LGHDT, YNNKEL (reference sequence). V dropped 1 base and J dropped 5 bases, with 6 bases sitting between them. The CDR3 sequence is CASSQVSDNEQFF. CDR3 nucleotides: TGTGCCAGCAGCCAAGTTTCTGACAATGAGCAGTTCTTC.

This clone occurred many times. Additional DNA sequences in this sample encode the identical CDR3. The rearrangement uses TRBV6-5 and TRBJ1-1, with 8 bases that match TRBD1. CDR3 length equals 16 residues. CDR1 is MNHEY, CDR2 SVGAGI, per germline. V gave up 2 bases and J gave up 5 bases; unmatched junction bases: 10. The CDR3 nucleotides read TGTGCCAGCAGTTACGGGCAGGGGGCGCGGTCGACTGAAGCTTTCTTT. Encoded protein: CASSYGQGARSTEAFF.

Remarks on this clone: The junction departs from the called germline gene at one end, perhaps through a read error. CDR3 in DNA: TGTGCTAGCAGACTATCGTCGAACACCTGGGAGCTGTTTTTT. Protein: CASRLSSNTWELFF. This chain connects TRBV7-7 to TRBJ2-2; D perhaps matches TRBD2 (5 bases). The CDR3 loop spans 14 amino acids. CDR1 is SSHAT and CDR2 is FNYEAQ in the germline V gene (reference sequence).

There are a few counts of this clone. Germline and junction disagree at one end, which may indicate a read error. This chain uses TRBV28 with TRBJ2-3, with TRBD1 identical over 8 bases. The V gene's germline CDR1 is MDHEN and CDR2 SYDVKM. The CDR3 runs to 16 residues. The CDR3 DNA is TGTGCCATCAGTTTGAGAGTGACAGGGGCCACAGATACGCAGTATTTT. Translated: CAISLRVTGATDTQYF.

This clone was recorded at least ten times. The gene calls are TRBV9 and TRBJ1-1; the match to TRBD1 covers 8 bases. The V gene's germline CDR1 is SGDLS and CDR2 YYNGEE. V trimming: 4 bases; J trimming: 6 bases; junction bases outside the gene matches: 11. This CDR3 has 15 residues. CDR3 residues: CASSPRQGSGSEAFF. The CDR3 DNA reads as TGTGCCAGCAGCCCGCGACAGGGGTCGGGGTCTGAAGCTTTCTTT.

In this sample, this clone turned up many times. V and J are TRBV4-1 and TRBJ2-3, with a weak D call TRBD1 (6 bases). There are 16 residues in the CDR3. Germline assignment: CDR1 MGHRA and CDR2 YSYEKL. Trimming took off 5 bases at V and 1 base at J, with 16 bases between the two ends. CDR3 coding DNA: TGCGCCAGCAGCGTCCACCAGGGGTCCGGCACAGATACGCAGTATTTT. This codes for CASSVHQGSGTDTQYF.

In its sample, this clone was seen many times. The J gene is TRBJ2-1, the V gene TRBV7-9; maybe TRBD1 (6 bases). Germline CDR1 SEHNR, CDR2 FQNEAQ (reference sequence). With 5 bases removed from V and 11 bases from J, the gap between germline ends came to 13 bases. This CDR3 contains 12 residues. CDR3 residues: CASSPTGIKQFF. CDR3 coding DNA: TGTGCCAGCAGCCCAACAGGGATAAAGCAGTTCTTC.

This clone was picked up many times. CDR3 nucleotide sequence: TGTGCCAGCAGCTTAGGCGGAGGGTCAGATACGCAGTATTTT. Translated, it gives CASSLGGGSDTQYF. V and J are TRBV7-9 and TRBJ2-3; weak D call: TRBD2 (6 bases). This CDR3 region has 14 residues. In germline, CDR1 is SEHNR, CDR2 FQNEAQ (reference sequence). The V end was cut by 1 base, the J end by 4 bases, with 9 bases between.

This clone was found many times. The CDR3 spells CASSFRGLAGSYEQYF. The CDR3 coding sequence is TGTGCCAGCAGTTTTCGCGGGCTAGCGGGCTCCTACGAGCAGTACTTC. The chain combines TRBV28 with TRBJ2-7; 8 bases are shared with TRBD2. CDR1 MDHEN and CDR2 SYDVKM come from the germline V gene. V was pared by 3 bases and J by 0 bases, with 7 bases of the junction left unmatched. The CDR3 runs 16 residues.